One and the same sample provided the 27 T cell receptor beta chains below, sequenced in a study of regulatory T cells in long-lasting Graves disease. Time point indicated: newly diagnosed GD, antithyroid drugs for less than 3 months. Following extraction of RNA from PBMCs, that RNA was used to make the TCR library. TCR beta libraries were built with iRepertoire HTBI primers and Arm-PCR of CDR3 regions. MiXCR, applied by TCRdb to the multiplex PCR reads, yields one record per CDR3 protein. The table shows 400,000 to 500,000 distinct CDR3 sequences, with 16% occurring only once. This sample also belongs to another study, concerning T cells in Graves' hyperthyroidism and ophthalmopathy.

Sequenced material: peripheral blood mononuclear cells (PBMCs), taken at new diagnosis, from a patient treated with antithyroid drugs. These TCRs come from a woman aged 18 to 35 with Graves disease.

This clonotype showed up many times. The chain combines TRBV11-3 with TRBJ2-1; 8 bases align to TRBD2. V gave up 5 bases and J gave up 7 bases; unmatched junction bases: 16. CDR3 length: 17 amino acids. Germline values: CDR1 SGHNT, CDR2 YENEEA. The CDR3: CASSQYLAGPGMNEQFF. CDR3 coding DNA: TGTGCCAGCAGCCAATACCTAGCGGGTCCAGGGATGAATGAGCAGTTCTTC.

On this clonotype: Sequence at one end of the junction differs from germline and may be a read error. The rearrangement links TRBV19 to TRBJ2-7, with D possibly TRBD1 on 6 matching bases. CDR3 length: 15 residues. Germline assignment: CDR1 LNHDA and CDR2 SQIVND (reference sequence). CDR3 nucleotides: TGTGCCAGTAGTATCTTGACAGGACCGACCTACAAGCAGTACTTC. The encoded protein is CASSILTGPTYKQYF. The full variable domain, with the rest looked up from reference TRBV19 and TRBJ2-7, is DGGITQSPKYLFRKEGQNVTLSCEQNLNHDAMYWYRQDPGQGLRLIYYSQIVNDFQKGDIAEGYSVSREKKESFPLTVTSAQKNPTAFYLCASSILTGPTYKQYFGPGTRLTVT.

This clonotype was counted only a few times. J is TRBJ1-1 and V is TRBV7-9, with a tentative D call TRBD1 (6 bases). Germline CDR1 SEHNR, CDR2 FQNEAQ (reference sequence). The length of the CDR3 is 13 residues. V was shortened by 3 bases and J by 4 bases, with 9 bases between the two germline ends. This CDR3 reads CASSLTDSTEAFF. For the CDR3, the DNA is TGTGCCAGCAGCTTGACGGACAGCACTGAAGCTTTCTTT.

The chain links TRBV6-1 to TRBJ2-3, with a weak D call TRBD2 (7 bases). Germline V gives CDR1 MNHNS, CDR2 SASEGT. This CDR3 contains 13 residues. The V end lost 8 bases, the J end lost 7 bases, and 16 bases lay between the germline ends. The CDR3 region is CASVEGGRNTQYF. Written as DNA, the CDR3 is TGTGCCAGCGTCGAGGGGGGGAGGAATACGCAGTATTTT.

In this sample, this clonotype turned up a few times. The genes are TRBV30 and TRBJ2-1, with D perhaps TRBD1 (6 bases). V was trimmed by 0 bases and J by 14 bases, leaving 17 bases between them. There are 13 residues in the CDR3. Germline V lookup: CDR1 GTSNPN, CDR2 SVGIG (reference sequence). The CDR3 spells CAWSVGGVPTEFF. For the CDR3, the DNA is TGTGCCTGGAGTGTAGGGGGAGTCCCCACTGAGTTCTTC.

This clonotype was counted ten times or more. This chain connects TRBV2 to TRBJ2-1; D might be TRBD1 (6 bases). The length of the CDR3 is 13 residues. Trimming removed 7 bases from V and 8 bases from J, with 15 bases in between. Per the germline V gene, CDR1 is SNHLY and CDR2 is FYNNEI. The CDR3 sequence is CASIFDRSDEQFF. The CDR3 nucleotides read TGTGCCAGCATTTTTGACAGGTCGGATGAGCAGTTCTTC.

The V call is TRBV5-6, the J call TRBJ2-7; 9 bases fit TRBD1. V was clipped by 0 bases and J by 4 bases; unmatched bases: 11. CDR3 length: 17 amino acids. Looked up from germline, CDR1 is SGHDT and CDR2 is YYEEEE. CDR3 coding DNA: TGTGCCAGCAGCTTGGTTCAGACCGGGACAGGGTTTTACGAGCAGTACTTC. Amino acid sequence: CASSLVQTGTGFYEQYF.

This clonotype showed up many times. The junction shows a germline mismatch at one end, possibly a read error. The CDR3 loop is CASSLNGNEQFF. The CDR3 DNA follows: TGTGCCAGCAGCTTAAACGGGAATGAGCAGTTCTTC. The chain has TRBV5-1 and TRBJ2-1; D gene unclear. CDR1 and CDR2 (germline): SGHRS, YFSETQ. The CDR3 runs to 12 residues.

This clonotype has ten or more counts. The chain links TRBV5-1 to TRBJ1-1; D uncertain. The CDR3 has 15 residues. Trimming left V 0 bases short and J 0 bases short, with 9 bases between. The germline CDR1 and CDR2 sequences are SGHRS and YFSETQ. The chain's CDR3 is CASSLGEIMNTEAFF. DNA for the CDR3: TGCGCCAGCAGCTTGGGGGAGATCATGAACACTGAAGCTTTCTTT.

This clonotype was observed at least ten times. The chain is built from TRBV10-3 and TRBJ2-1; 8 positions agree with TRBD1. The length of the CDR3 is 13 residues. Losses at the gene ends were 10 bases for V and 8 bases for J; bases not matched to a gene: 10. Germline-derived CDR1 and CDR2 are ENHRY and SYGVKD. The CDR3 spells CATRDRSQDEQFF. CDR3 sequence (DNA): TGTGCCACCCGGGACAGGTCACAGGATGAGCAGTTCTTC.

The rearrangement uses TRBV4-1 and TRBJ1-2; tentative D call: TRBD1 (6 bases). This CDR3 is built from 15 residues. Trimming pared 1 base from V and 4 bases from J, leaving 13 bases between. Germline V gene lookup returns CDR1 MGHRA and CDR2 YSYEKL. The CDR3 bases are TGCGCCAGCAGCCAAGCGGCCAGGGGTCGCTATGGCTACACCTTC. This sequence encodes CASSQAARGRYGYTF.

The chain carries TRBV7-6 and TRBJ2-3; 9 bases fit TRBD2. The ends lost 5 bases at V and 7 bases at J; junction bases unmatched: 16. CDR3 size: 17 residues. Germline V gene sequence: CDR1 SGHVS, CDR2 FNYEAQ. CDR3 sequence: CASSLEGLSGRGNTQYF. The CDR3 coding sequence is TGTGCCAGCAGCCTAGAGGGTCTTAGCGGGAGAGGGAATACGCAGTATTTT.

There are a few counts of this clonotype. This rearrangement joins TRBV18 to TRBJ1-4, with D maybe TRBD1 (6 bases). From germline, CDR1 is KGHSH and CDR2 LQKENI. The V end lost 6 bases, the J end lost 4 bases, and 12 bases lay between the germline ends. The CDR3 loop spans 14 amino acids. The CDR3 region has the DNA TGTGCCAGCTCCATGACAGGTGGTAATGAAAAACTGTTTTTT. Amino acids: CASSMTGGNEKLFF.

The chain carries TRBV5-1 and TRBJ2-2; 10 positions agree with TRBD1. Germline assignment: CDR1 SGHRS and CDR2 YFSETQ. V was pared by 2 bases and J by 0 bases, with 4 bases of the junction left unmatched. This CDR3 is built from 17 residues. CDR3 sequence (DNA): TGCGCCAGCAGCTTACTAGGACAGGGGGCGAACACCGGGGAGCTGTTTTTT. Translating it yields CASSLLGQGANTGELFF.

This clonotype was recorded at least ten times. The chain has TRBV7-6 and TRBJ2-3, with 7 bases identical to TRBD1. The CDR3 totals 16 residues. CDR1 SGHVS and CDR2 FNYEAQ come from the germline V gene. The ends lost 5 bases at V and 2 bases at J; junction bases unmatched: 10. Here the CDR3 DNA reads TGTGCCAGCAGCATATACCGGGACAGAAACACAGATACGCAGTATTTT. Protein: CASSIYRDRNTDTQYF. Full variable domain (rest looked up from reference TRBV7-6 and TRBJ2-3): GAGVSQSPRYKVTKRGQDVALRCDPISGHVSLYWYRQALGQGPEFLTYFNYEAQQDKSGLPNDRFSAERPEGSISTLTIQRTEQRDSAMYRCASSIYRDRNTDTQYFGPGTRLTVL.

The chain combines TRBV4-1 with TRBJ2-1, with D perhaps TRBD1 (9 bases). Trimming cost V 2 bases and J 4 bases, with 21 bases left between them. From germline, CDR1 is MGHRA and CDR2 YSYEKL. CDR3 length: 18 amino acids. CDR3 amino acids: CASSQQTGGIAGYNEQFF. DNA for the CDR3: TGCGCCAGCAGCCAACAGACAGGGGGAATAGCGGGGTACAATGAGCAGTTCTTC.

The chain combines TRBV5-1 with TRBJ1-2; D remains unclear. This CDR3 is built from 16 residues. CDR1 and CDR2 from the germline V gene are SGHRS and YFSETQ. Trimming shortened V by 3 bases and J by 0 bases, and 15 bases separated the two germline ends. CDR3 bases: TGCGCCAGCAGCTCCTTAGGTGGATCCCCTAACTATGGCTACACCTTC. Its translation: CASSSLGGSPNYGYTF.

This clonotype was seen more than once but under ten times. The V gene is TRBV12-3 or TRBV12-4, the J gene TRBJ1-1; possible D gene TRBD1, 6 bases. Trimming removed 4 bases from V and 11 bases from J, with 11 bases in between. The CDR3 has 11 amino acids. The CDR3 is CASSSGARAFF. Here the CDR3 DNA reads TGTGCCAGCAGTTCGGGGGCGAGGGCTTTCTTT.

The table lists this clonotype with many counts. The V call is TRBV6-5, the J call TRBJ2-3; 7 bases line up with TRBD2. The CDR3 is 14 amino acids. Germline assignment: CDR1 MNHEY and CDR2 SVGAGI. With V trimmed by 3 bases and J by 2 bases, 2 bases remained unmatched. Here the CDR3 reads CASSYGTTTDTQYF. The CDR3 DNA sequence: TGTGCCAGCAGTTATGGGACTACCACAGATACGCAGTATTTT.

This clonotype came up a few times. CDR3 sequence reads: CASSFGARDTEAFF. The CDR3 DNA reads as TGTGCCAGCAGCTTTGGTGCCAGGGATACTGAAGCTTTCTTT. The chain uses TRBV5-5 and TRBJ1-1; D might be TRBD1 (5 bases). The CDR3 has 14 amino acids. Trimming cost V 2 bases and J 5 bases, with 13 bases left between them. Germline CDR1 SGHKS, CDR2 YYEKEE (reference sequence).

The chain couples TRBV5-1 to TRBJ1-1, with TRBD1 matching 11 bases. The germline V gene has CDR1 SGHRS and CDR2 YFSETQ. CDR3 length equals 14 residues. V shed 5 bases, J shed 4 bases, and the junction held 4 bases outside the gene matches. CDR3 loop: CASSSGTGGTEAFF. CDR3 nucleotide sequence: TGCGCCAGCAGTTCCGGGACAGGGGGCACTGAAGCTTTCTTT.

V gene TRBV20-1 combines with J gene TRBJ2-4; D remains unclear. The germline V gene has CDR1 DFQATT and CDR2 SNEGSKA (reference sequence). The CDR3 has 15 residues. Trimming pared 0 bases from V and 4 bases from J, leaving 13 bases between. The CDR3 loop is CSARDLKGTKNIQYF. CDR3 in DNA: TGCAGTGCTAGAGATTTGAAGGGTACGAAAAACATTCAGTACTTC.

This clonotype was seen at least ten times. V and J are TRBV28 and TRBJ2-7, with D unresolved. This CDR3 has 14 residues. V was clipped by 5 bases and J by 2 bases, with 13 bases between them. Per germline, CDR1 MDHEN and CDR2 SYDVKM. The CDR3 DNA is TGTGCCAGCAGTGGTATAGACGGAACCTACGAGCAGTACTTC. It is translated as CASSGIDGTYEQYF.

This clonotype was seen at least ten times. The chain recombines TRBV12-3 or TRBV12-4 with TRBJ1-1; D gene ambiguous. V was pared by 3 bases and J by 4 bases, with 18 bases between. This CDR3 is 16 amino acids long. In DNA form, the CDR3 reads TGTGCCAGCAGTTTTGCGGGGTCCCAGAGTTCCACTGAAGCTTTCTTT. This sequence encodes CASSFAGSQSSTEAFF.

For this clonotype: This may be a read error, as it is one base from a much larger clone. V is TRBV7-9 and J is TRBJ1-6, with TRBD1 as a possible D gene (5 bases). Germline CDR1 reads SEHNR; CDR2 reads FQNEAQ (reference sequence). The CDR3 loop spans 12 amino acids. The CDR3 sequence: CASSLQGAPPHF. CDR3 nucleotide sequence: TGTGCCAGCAGCTTACAGGGAGCACCCCCCCACTTT.

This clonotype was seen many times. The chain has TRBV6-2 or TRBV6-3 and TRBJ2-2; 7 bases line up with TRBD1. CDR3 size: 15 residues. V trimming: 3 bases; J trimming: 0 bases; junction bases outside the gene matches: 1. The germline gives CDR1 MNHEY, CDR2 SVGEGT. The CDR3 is CASSYDRANTGELFF. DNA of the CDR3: TGTGCCAGCAGTTATGACAGGGCGAACACCGGGGAGCTGTTTTTT.

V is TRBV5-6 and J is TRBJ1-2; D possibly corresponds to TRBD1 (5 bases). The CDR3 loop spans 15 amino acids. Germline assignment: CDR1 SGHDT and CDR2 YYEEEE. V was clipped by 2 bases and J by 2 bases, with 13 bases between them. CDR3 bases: TGTGCCAGCAGCTTCTACACCGGGACGAACTATGGCTACACCTTC. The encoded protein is CASSFYTGTNYGYTF. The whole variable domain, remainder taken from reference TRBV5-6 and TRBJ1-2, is DAGVTQSPTHLIKTRGQQVTLRCSPKSGHDTVSWYQQALGQGPQFIFQYYEEEERQRGNFPDRFSGHQFPNYSSELNVNALLLGDSALYLCASSFYTGTNYGYTFGSGTRLTVV.